This T cell receptor (beta chain) was documented in a study of human T cells and chemical hapten exposure. Across the whole study: Patients, a majority of them female, were diagnosed with alopecia areata, totalis or universalis. The variation in per-sample TCR yields arose mainly from small differences in pooled library volumes.

Deletions cut 2 bases from V and 3 bases from J, with 7 bases between. From germline, CDR1 is MDHEN and CDR2 SYDVKM. This CDR3 has 13 amino acids. Original processing notes: Counts of TCRs in each sample centred on a median of around 99,000 and extended from approximately 25,000 to 650,000. TCRdb recomputed calls from the RACE reads with MiXCR, one row per CDR3 protein. TCRdb assigned the V and J calls; the authors' analysis was not used. The sample contains more than 110,000 distinct CDR3 sequences, 12% of which appear only once. Time point defined: patch test 2, 6 weeks after DPC sensitization. Described treatment: therapeutic diphenylcyclopropenone sensitization with weekly scalp DPC.

The sample was whole blood, taken in connection with sensitization to the hapten diphenylcyclopropenone (DPC). The V gene is TRBV28, the J gene TRBJ1-2, with unresolved D. This clonotype was sampled from a woman between 50 and 59 years old with alopecia areata. Some clones in this sample may be carry-over from other donors' samples. The DNA of the CDR3 is TGTGCCAGCAGTTTAGGGCATTACTATGGCTACACCTTC. It encodes CASSLGHYYGYTF.